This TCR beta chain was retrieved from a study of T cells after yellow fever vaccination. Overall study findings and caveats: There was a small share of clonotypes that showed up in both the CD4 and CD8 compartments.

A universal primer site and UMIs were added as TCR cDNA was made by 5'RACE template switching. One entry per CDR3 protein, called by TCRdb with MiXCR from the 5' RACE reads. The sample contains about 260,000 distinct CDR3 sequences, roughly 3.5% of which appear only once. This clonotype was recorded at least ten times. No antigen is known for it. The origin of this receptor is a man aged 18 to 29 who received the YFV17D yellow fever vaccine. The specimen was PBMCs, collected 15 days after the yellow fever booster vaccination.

The CDR3 DNA follows: TGTGCCAGTAAGCCCCTCCTAGGACCCGGAACGCAGTATTTT. Residues: CASKPLLGPGTQYF. V is TRBV12-3 or TRBV12-4 and J is TRBJ2-3; D is unclear. The CDR3 extends over 14 amino acids. V lost 9 bases, J lost 9 bases, and 22 bases lay in between.